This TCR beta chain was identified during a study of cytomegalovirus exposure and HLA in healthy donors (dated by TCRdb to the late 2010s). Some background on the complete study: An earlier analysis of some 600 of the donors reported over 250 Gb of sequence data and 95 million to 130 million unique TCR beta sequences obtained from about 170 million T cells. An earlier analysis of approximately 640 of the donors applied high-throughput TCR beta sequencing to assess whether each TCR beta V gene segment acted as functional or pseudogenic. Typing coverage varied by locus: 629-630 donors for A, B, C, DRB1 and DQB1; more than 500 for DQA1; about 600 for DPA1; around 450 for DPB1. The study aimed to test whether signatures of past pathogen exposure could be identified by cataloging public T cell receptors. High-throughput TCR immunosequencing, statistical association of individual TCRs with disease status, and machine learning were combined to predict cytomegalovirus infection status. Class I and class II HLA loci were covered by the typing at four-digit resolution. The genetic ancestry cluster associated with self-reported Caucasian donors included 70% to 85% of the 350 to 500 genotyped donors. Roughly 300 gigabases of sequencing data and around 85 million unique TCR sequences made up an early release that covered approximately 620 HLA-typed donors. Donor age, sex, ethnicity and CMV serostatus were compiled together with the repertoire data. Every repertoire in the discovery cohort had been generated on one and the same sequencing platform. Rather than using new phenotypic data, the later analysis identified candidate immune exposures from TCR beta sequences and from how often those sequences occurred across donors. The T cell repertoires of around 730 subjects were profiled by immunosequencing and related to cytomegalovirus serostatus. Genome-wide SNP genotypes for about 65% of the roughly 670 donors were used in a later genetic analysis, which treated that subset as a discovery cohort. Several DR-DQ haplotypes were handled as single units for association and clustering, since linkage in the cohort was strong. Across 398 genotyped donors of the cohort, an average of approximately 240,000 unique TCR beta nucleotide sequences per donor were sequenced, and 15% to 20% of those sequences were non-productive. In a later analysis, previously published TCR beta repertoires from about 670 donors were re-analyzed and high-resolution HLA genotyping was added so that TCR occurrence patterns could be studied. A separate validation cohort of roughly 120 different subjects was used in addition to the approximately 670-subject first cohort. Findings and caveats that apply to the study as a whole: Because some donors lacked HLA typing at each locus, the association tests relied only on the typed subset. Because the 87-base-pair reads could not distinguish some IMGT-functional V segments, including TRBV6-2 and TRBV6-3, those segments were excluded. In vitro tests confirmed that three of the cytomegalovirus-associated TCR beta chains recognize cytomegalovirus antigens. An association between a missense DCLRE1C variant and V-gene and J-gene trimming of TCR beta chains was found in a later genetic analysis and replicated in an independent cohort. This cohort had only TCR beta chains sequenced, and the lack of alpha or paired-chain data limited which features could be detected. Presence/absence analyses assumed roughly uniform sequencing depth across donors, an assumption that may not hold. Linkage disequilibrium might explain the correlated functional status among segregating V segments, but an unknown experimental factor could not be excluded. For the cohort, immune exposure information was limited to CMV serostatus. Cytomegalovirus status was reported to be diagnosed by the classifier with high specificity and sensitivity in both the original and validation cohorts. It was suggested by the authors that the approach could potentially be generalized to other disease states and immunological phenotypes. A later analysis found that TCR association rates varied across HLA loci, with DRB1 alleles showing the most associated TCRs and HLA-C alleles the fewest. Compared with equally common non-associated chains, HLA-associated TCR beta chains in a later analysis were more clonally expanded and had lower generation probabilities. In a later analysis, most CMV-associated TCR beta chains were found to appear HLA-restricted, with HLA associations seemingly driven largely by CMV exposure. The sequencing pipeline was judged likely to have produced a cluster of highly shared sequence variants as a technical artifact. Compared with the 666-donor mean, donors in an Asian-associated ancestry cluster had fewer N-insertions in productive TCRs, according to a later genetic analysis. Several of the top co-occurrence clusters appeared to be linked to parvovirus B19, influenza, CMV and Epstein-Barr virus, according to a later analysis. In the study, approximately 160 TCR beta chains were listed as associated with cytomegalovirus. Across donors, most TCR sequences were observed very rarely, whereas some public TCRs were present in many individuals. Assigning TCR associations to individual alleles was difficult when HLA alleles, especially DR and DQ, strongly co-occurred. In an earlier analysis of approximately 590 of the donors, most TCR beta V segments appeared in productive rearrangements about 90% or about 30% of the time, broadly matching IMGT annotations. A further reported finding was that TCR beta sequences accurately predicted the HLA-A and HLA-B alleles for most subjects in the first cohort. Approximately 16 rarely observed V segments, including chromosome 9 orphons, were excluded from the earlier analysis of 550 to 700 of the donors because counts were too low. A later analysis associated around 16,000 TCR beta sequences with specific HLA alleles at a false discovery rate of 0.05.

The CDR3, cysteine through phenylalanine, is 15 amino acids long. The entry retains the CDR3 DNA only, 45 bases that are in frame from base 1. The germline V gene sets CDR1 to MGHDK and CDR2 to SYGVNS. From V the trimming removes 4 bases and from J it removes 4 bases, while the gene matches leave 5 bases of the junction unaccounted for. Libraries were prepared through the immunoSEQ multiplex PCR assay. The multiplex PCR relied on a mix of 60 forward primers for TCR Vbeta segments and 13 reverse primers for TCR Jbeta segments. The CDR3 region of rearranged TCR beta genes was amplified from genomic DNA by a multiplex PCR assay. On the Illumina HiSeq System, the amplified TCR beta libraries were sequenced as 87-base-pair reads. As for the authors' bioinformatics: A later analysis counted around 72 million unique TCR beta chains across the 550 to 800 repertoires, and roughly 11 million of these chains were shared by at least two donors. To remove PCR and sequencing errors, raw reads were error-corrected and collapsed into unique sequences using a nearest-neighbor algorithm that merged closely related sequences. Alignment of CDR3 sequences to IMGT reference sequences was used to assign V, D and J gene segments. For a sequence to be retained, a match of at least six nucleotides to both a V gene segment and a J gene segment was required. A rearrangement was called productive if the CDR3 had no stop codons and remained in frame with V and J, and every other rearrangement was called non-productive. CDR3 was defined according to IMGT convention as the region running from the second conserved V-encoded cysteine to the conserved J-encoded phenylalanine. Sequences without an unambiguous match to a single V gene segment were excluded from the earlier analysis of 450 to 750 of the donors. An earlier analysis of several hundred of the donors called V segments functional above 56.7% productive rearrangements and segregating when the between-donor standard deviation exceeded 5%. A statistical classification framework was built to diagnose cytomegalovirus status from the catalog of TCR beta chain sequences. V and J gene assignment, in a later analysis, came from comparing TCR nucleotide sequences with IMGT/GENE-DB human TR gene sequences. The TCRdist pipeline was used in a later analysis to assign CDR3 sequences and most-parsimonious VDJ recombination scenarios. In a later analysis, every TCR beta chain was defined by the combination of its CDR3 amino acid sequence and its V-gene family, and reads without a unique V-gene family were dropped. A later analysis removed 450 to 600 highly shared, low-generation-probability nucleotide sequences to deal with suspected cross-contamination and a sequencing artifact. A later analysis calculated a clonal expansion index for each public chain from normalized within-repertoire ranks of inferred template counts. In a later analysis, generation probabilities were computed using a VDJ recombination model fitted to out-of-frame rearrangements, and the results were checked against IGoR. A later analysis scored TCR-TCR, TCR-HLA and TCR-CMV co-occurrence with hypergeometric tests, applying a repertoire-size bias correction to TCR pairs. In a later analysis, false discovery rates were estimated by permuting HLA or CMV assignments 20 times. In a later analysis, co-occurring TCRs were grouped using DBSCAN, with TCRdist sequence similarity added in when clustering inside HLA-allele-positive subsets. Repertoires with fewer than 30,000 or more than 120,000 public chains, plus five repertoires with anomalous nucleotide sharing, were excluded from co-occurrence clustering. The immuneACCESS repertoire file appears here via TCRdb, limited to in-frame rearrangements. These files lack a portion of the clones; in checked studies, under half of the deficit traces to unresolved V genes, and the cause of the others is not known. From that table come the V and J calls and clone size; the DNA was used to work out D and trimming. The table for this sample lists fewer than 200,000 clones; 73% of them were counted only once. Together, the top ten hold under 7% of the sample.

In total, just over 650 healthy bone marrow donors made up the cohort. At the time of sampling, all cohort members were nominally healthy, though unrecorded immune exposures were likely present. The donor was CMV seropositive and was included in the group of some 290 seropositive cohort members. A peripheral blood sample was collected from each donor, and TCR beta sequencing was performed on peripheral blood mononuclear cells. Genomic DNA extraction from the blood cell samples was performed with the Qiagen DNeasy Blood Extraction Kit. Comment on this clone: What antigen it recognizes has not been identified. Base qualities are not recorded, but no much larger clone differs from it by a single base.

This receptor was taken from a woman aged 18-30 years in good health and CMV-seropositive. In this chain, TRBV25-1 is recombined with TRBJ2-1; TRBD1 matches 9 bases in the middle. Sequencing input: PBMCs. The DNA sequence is TGTGCCAGCAGTGTTGCGACAGGGGGGTACAATGAGCAGTTCTTC. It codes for CASSVATGGYNEQFF.